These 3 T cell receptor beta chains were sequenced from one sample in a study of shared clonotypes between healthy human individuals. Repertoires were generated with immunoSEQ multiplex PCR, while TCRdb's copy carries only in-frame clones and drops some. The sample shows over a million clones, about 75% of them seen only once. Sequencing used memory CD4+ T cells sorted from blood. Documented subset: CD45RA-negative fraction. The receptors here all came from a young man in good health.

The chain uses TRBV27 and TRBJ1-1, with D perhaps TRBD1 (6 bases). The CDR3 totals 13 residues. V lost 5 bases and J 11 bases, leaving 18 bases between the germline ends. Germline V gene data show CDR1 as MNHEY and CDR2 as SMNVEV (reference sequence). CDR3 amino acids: CASSQPGARGAFF. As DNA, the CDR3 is TGTGCCAGCAGTCAACCAGGGGCGCGGGGGGCTTTCTTT.

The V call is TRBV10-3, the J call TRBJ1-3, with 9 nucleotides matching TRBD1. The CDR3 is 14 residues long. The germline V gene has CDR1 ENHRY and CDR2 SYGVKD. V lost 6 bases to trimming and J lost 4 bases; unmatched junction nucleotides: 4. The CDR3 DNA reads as TGTGCCATCAGCCCCGGGACAGGGGGAAACACCATATATTTT. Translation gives CAISPGTGGNTIYF.

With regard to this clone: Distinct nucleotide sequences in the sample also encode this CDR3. The DNA of the CDR3 is TGTGCCAGCAGTGACAATTATGGCTACACCTTC. This encodes CASSDNYGYTF. The rearrangement uses TRBV6-1 and TRBJ1-2; D gene unclear. The CDR3 length is 11 residues. The V end lost 3 bases, the J end lost 5 bases, and 4 bases lay between the germline ends. Germline CDR1 reads MNHNS; CDR2 reads SASEGT.